This is a list of T cell receptor beta chains from one sample in a study of a mutant IDH1 vaccine in newly diagnosed glioma. Data came from immunoSEQ multiplex PCR; TCRdb stores just in-frame clones and leaves some out. The profile shows 15,000 to 20,000 clones, around four fifths of them singletons. Sequencing was performed on PBMCs, taken from a glioma patient treated with radiotherapy, temozolomide or both. These receptors were obtained from a man in his forties with glioma. The CDR3 runs from the conserved cysteine through the conserved F or W. D genes are given only for firm matches. Not all rows give a size; the values are once, few, many and, for expanded clones, a class.

D: TRBD2; V: TRBV7-8; J: TRBJ2-1; size: .; DNA: TGTGCCAGCAGCCGACTAGCGGGAGAGGTCTACAATGAGCAGTTCTTC; CDR3: CASSRLAGEVYNEQFF
D: .; V: TRBV5-1; J: TRBJ2-5; size: .; DNA: TGCGCCAGCAGCCCCGGCGGAAGCGCGGAAGAGACCCAGTACTTC; CDR3: CASSPGGSAEETQYF
D: .; V: TRBV27; J: TRBJ1-2; size: .; DNA: TGTGCCAGCAGAAGGGAAGACTATGGCTACACCTTC; CDR3: CASRREDYGYTF
D: .; V: TRBV10-2; J: TRBJ2-7; size: .; DNA: TGCGCCACCATAGAGGGGGAAGGCTTGTACGAGCAGTACTTC; CDR3: CATIEGEGLYEQYF
D: TRBD2; V: TRBV4-1; J: TRBJ2-1; size: .; DNA: TGCGCCAGCAGCCAGTTAGACCCCGGGACTAGCGGACCTTGGGGCTACAATGAGCAGTTCTTC; CDR3: CASSQLDPGTSGPWGYNEQFF
D: TRBD1; V: TRBV19; J: TRBJ1-6; size: .; DNA: TGTGCCAGTAGTCCCCCCCTCGGACAGGGGGCGAAAGTGGCCCTCCACTTT; CDR3: CASSPPLGQGAKVALHF
D: TRBD1; V: TRBV7-9; J: TRBJ1-1; size: .; DNA: TGTGCCAGCAGCCAATTTGGGACAGGGGGCACTGAAGCTTTCTTT; CDR3: CASSQFGTGGTEAFF
D: .; V: TRBV19; J: TRBJ1-1; size: .; DNA: TGTGCCAGTAGTATTAGAACAGGGAACACTGAAGCTTTCTTT; CDR3: CASSIRTGNTEAFF
D: TRBD1; V: TRBV7-2; J: TRBJ1-3; size: .; DNA: TGTGCCAGCAGCTTAGCATATGGGACAGCGGACACCATATATTTT; CDR3: CASSLAYGTADTIYF
D: TRBD2; V: TRBV6-4; J: TRBJ2-3; size: .; DNA: TGTGCCAGCAGTCGGGACTACACAGATACGCAGTATTTT; CDR3: CASSRDYTDTQYF
D: .; V: TRBV11-2; J: TRBJ1-2; size: .; DNA: TGTGCCAGCAGCCCTGTGACAGATGTGCTGGGCTACACCTTC; CDR3: CASSPVTDVLGYTF
D: .; V: TRBV6-5; J: TRBJ2-2; size: .; DNA: TGTGCCAGCGGGTCCGGGGAGCGGAGCACCGGGGAGCTGTTTTTT; CDR3: CASGSGERSTGELFF
D: .; V: TRBV6-6; J: TRBJ1-3; size: .; DNA: TGTGCCAGCAGCCGGCCGAAAAACACCATATATTTT; CDR3: CASSRPKNTIYF
D: TRBD1; V: TRBV19; J: TRBJ2-2; size: .; DNA: TGTGCCAGTAGTCGTCGCTCAGGGGGAAACACCGGGGAGCTGTTTTTT; CDR3: CASSRRSGGNTGELFF
D: TRBD1; V: TRBV19; J: TRBJ2-5; size: once; DNA: TGTGCCAGTAGTATCGGGACAGGGGCTAATACGGCGGAGACCCAGTACTTC; CDR3: CASSIGTGANTAETQYF
D: .; V: TRBV11-2; J: TRBJ2-5; size: .; DNA: TGTGCCAGCAGCTTATCCTCTGGGGGGACAGAAGAGACCCAGTACTTC; CDR3: CASSLSSGGTEETQYF
D: .; V: TRBV18; J: TRBJ1-5; size: few; DNA: TGTGCCAGCTCCCAGCAGGGACACGTCAGCCAGCCCCAGCATTTT; CDR3: CASSQQGHVSQPQHF
D: .; V: TRBV7-8; J: TRBJ1-2; size: .; DNA: TGTGCCAGCAGCTTTTACCAGGGCCGTAACTATGGCTACACCTTC; CDR3: CASSFYQGRNYGYTF
D: .; V: TRBV4-3; J: TRBJ1-2; size: .; DNA: TGCGCCAGCAGCCAAGATTCAGGGGTCTATGGCTACACCTTC; CDR3: CASSQDSGVYGYTF
D: .; V: TRBV18; J: TRBJ2-3; size: .; DNA: TGTGCCAGCTCACAAGATAGCGGAAGCACAGATACGCAGTATTTT; CDR3: CASSQDSGSTDTQYF
D: .; V: TRBV20-1; J: TRBJ2-5; size: .; DNA: TGCAGTGCTAGCCAAGAGACCCAGTACTTC; CDR3: CSASQETQYF
D: TRBD2; V: TRBV10-1; J: TRBJ2-3; size: once; DNA: TGCGCCAGCAGTGATTCTAGCGGGACGAAAACGCAGTATTTT; CDR3: CASSDSSGTKTQYF
D: .; V: TRBV19; J: TRBJ2-7; size: .; DNA: TGTGCCAGTAGTATACATCCCCTTCGTTCCGACGAGCAGTACTTC; CDR3: CASSIHPLRSDEQYF
D: TRBD2; V: TRBV5-1; J: TRBJ2-2; size: .; DNA: TGCGCCAGCAGCGAAACTAGCGGGATCGTACAAGAACACCGGGGAGCTGTTTTT; CDR3: CASSETSGIVQEHRGAVF